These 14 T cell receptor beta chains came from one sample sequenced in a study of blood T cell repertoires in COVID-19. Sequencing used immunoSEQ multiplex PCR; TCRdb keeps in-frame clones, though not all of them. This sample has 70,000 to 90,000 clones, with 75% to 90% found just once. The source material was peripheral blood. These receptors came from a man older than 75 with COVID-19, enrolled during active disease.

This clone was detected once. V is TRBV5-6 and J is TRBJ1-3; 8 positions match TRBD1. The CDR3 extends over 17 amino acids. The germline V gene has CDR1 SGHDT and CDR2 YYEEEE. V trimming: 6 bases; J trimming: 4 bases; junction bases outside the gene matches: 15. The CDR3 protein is CASNNIITGGKGNTIYF. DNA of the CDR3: TGTGCCAGCAACAATATAATCACAGGGGGGAAAGGAAACACCATATATTTT.

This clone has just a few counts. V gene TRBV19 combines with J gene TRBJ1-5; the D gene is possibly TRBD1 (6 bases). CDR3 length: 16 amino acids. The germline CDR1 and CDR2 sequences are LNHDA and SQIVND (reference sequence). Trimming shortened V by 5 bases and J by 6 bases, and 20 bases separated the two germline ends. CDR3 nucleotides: TGTGCCAGTAGTGGGGCCGGCGGGGGGCGCTTTCAGCCCCAGCATTTT. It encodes CASSGAGGGRFQPQHF.

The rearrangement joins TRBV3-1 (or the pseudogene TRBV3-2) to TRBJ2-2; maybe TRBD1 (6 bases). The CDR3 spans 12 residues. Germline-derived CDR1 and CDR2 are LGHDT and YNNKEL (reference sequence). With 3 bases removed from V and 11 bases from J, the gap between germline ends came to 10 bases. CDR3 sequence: CASSQEGGELFF. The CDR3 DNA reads TGTGCCAGCAGCCAGGAAGGGGGTGAGCTGTTTTTT.

The chain's CDR3 is CASSVEGAGEQFF. The CDR3, as DNA: TGTGCCAGCAGCGTAGAGGGGGCCGGTGAGCAGTTCTTC. The gene calls are TRBV9 and TRBJ2-1, with 7 bases fitting TRBD1. Germline values: CDR1 SGDLS, CDR2 YYNGEE. Germline trimming cut 0 bases from V and 9 bases from J; bases unmatched to any gene: 3. This CDR3 contains 13 residues.

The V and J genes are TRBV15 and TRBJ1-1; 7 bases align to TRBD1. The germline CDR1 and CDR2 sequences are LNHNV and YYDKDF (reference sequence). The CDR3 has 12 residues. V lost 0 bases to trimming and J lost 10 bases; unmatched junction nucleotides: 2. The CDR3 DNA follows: TGTGCCACCAGCAGAGATAAGGGGGCAGCTTTCTTT. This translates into CATSRDKGAAFF.

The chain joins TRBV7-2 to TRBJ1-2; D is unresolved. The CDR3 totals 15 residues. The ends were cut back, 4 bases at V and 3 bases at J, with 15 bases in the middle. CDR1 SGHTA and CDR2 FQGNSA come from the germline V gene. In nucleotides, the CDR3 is TGTGCCAGCAGCTCAAGTACAGACCCCTACTATGGCTACACCTTC. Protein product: CASSSSTDPYYGYTF.

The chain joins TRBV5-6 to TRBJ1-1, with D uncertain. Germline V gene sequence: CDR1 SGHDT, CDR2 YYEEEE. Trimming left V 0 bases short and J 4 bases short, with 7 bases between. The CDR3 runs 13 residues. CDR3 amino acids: CASSLVPSTEAFF. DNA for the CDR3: TGTGCCAGCAGCTTGGTGCCTAGCACTGAAGCTTTCTTT.

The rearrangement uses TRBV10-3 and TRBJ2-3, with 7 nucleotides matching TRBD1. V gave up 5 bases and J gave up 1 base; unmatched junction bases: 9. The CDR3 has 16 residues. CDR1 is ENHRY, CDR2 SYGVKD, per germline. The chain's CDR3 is CAISLFVGTGTDTQYF. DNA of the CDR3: TGTGCCATCAGTCTCTTTGTAGGGACAGGCACAGATACGCAGTATTTT.

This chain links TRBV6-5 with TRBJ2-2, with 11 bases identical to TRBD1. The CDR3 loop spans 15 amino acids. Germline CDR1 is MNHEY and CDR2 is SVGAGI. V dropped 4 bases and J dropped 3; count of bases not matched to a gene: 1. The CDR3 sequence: CASSWTGGDTGELFF. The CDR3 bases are TGTGCCAGCAGTTGGACAGGGGGCGACACCGGGGAGCTGTTTTTT.

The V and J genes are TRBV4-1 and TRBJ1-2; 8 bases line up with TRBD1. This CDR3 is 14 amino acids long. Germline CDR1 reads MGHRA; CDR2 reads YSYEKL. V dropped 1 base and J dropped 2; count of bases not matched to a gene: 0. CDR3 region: CASSQGTGNYGYTF. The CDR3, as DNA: TGCGCCAGCAGCCAAGGGACAGGGAACTATGGCTACACCTTC.

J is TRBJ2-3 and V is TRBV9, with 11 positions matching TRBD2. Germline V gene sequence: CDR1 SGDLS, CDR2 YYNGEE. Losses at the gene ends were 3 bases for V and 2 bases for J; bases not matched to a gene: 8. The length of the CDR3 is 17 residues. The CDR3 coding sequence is TGTGCCAGCAGCGCCCACACACTAGCGGGGGTCACAGATACGCAGTATTTT. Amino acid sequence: CASSAHTLAGVTDTQYF.

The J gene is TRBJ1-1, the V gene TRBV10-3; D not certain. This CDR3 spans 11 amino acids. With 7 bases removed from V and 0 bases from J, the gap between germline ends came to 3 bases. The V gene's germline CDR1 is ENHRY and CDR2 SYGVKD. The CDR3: CAITLNTEAFF. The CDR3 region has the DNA TGTGCCATCACTCTGAACACTGAAGCTTTCTTT.

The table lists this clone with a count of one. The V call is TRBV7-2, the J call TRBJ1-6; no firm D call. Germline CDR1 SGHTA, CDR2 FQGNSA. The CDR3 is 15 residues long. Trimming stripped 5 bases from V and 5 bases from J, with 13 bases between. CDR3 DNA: TGTGCCAGCAGCCGGAGGGTAGTCAATAATTCACCCCTCCACTTT. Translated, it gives CASSRRVVNNSPLHF. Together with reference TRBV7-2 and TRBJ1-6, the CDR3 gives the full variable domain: GAGVSQSPSNKVTEKGKDVELRCDPISGHTALYWYRQSLGQGLEFLIYFQGNSAPDKSGLPSDRFSAERTGGSVSTLTIQRTQQEDSAVYLCASSRRVVNNSPLHFGNGTRLTVT.

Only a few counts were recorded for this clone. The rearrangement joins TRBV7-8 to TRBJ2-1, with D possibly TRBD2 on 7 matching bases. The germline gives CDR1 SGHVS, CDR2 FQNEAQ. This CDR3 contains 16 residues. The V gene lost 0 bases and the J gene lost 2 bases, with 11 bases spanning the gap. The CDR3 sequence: CASSLAVRGPYNEQFF. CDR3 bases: TGTGCCAGCAGCTTAGCGGTGCGGGGGCCCTACAATGAGCAGTTCTTC.